This T cell receptor (beta chain) stems from a study of blood T cell repertoires in COVID-19. Turning to the study itself: Both acute and convalescent COVID-19 samples were obtained from the United States, Italy and Spain.

V lost 5 bases and J 0 bases, leaving 14 bases between the germline ends. Germline assignment: CDR1 SNHLY and CDR2 FYNNEI. This CDR3 contains 15 residues. Per the original data handling: Amplifying reference gene primers gave estimates of nucleated cell counts. Clones were read by immunoSEQ multiplex PCR, and TCRdb kept only the in-frame ones, dropping some. That table gives V, J and clone size, and the DNA gave D and trimming. The sample carries 390,000 or so clones, around 87% recorded once. Patients in Seattle were enrolled during active infection, then followed longitudinally. This TCR came from a woman aged 25 to 39 with COVID-19, enrolled during active disease. J is TRBJ2-7 and V is TRBV2; a weak D match, TRBD1 (6 bases). Sample: peripheral blood. The CDR3 is CASSITGYSSYEQYF. The CDR3 bases are TGTGCCAGCAGTATAACAGGGTACAGCTCCTACGAGCAGTACTTC.